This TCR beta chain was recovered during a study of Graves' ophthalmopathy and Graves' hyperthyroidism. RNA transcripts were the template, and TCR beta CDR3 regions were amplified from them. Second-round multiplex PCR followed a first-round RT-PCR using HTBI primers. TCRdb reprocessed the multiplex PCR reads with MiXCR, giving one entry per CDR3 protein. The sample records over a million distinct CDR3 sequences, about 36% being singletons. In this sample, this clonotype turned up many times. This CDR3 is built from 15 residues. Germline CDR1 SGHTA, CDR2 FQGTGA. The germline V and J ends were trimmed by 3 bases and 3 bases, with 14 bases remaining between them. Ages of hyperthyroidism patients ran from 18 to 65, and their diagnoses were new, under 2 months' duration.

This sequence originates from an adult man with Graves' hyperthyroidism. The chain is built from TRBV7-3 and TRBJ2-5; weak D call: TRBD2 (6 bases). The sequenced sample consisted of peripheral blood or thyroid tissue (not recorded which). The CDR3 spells CASSLGGVAKETQYF. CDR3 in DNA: TGTGCCAGCAGCTTGGGGGGAGTGGCGAAAGAGACCCAGTACTTC.